Below, 26 T cell receptor beta chains from the same sample are listed, as sequenced in a study of cytomegalovirus exposure and HLA in healthy donors. Vbeta (60) and Jbeta (13) primers were used in the PCR. The protocol was immunoSEQ multiplex PCR, while the TCRdb copy is restricted to in-frame clones and leaves out a portion. The sample carries approximately 130,000 clones, roughly 79% recorded once. Sequenced input: PBMCs. Receptor source: a male donor in good health and CMV-seronegative.

The chain carries TRBV19 and TRBJ1-2; TRBD1 matches 7 bases. With 5 bases clipped from V and 5 bases from J, the junction kept 5 bases outside the gene matches. The germline V gene has CDR1 LNHDA and CDR2 SQIVND (reference sequence). The CDR3 contains 13 residues. Written as DNA, the CDR3 is TGTGCCAGTAGTCAGGCGGGACAGTATGGCTACACCTTC. Protein: CASSQAGQYGYTF. Drawing the rest from reference TRBV19 and TRBJ1-2, the complete variable domain is DGGITQSPKYLFRKEGQNVTLSCEQNLNHDAMYWYRQDPGQGLRLIYYSQIVNDFQKGDIAEGYSVSREKKESFPLTVTSAQKNPTAFYLCASSQAGQYGYTFGSGTRLTVV.

This clone was seen more than once but under ten times. The rearrangement joins TRBV30 to TRBJ2-5; D ambiguous. The germline V gene encodes CDR1 GTSNPN and CDR2 SVGIG (reference sequence). Trimming shortened V by 0 bases and J by 2 bases, and 7 bases separated the two germline ends. The CDR3 runs to 13 residues. CDR3 sequence (DNA): TGTGCCTGGAGTGTACTCCTTCAAGAGACCCAGTACTTC. Amino acids: CAWSVLLQETQYF.

The rearrangement uses TRBV6-5 and TRBJ2-5; 7 bases fit TRBD1. The junction had 2 bases not matched to a gene; V was cut back by 5 bases and J by 5 bases. Germline values: CDR1 MNHEY, CDR2 SVGAGI. This CDR3 is 12 amino acids long. The CDR3 bases are TGTGCCAGCAGTACGGACAGGGAGACCCAGTACTTC. Translating gives CASSTDRETQYF.

This rearrangement joins TRBV27 to TRBJ2-3; D is perhaps TRBD2 (6 bases). CDR1 is MNHEY, CDR2 SMNVEV, per germline (reference sequence). This CDR3 has 13 amino acids. The ends were cut back, 10 bases at V and 4 bases at J, with 15 bases in the middle. CDR3 DNA: TGTGCCACTTGGGGGGTGAAAGCAGATACGCAGTATTTT. The encoded protein is CATWGVKADTQYF.

The chain joins TRBV19 to TRBJ1-5, with D possibly being TRBD1 (5 bases). Trimming stripped 2 bases from V and 7 bases from J, with 9 bases between. Germline V gene data show CDR1 as LNHDA and CDR2 as SQIVND (reference sequence). The CDR3 contains 13 residues. As DNA, the CDR3 is TGTGCCAGTAGTATACAGGGAGGACAGCCCCAGCATTTT. Its protein product is CASSIQGGQPQHF. Full variable domain (rest looked up from reference TRBV19 and TRBJ1-5): DGGITQSPKYLFRKEGQNVTLSCEQNLNHDAMYWYRQDPGQGLRLIYYSQIVNDFQKGDIAEGYSVSREKKESFPLTVTSAQKNPTAFYLCASSIQGGQPQHFGDGTRLSIL.

The chain recombines TRBV19 with TRBJ2-3; a weak D match, TRBD1 (6 bases). Trimming shortened V by 9 bases and J by 0 bases, and 13 bases separated the two germline ends. CDR1 is LNHDA, CDR2 SQIVND, per germline (reference sequence). The CDR3 consists of 14 residues. The CDR3 DNA is TGTGCCAGCTCCGAGGGGGACAGCACAGATACGCAGTATTTT. This translates into CASSEGDSTDTQYF. The full variable domain, its missing parts supplied by reference TRBV19 and TRBJ2-3, is DGGITQSPKYLFRKEGQNVTLSCEQNLNHDAMYWYRQDPGQGLRLIYYSQIVNDFQKGDIAEGYSVSREKKESFPLTVTSAQKNPTAFYLCASSEGDSTDTQYFGPGTRLTVL.

The chain links TRBV2 to TRBJ1-1; TRBD1 might be the D (6 bases). In germline, CDR1 is SNHLY, CDR2 FYNNEI. The CDR3 loop spans 15 amino acids. V gave up 3 bases and J gave up 4 bases, with 15 bases separating them. The CDR3 is CASSDPRGAGTEAFF. CDR3 in DNA: TGTGCCAGCAGTGATCCCAGGGGCGCGGGCACTGAAGCTTTCTTT.

The chain employs TRBV7-9 and TRBJ2-3; 7 bases line up with TRBD1. Germline CDR1 SEHNR, CDR2 FQNEAQ (reference sequence). V gave up 1 base and J gave up 5 bases; unmatched junction bases: 6. This CDR3 region has 15 residues. CDR3: CASSLDGRDRDTQYF. In nucleotides, the CDR3 is TGTGCCAGCAGCTTAGACGGCAGGGACAGAGATACGCAGTATTTT.

The rearrangement joins TRBV7-8 to TRBJ1-1; D gene ambiguous. Trimming shortened V by 1 base and J by 10 bases, and 13 bases separated the two germline ends. Germline loops: CDR1 SGHVS, CDR2 FQNEAQ. The CDR3 runs to 13 residues. The CDR3 reads CASSLGGPEGAFF. The CDR3 DNA reads as TGTGCCAGCAGCTTAGGGGGTCCGGAGGGAGCTTTCTTT.

This chain connects TRBV7-9 to TRBJ1-6; 12 positions match TRBD1. The CDR3 is made up of 19 amino acids. CDR1 and CDR2 from the germline V gene are SEHNR and FQNEAQ (reference sequence). After removal of 5 bases from V and 1 base from J, the junction contained 9 bases not matched to a gene. The CDR3 DNA is TGTGCCAGCAGCCGTCCGGGACAGGGGGCTGCGTCCTATAATTCACCCCTCCACTTT. This sequence encodes CASSRPGQGAASYNSPLHF.

The table lists this clone with a few counts. The V and J genes are TRBV25-1 and TRBJ2-1, with a weak D call TRBD1 (5 bases). Germline CDR1 and CDR2: MGHDK and SYGVNS. V was pared by 5 bases and J by 7 bases, with 15 bases between. This CDR3 region has 14 residues. DNA of the CDR3: TGTGCCAGCAGTACAGGAAAGGATCGGAATGAGCAGTTCTTC. Translating it yields CASSTGKDRNEQFF.

The chain links TRBV30 to TRBJ1-5, with D unresolved. The CDR3 runs 14 residues. Germline CDR1 and CDR2: GTSNPN and SVGIG (reference sequence). With 5 bases removed from V and 0 bases from J, the gap between germline ends came to 11 bases. In nucleotides, the CDR3 is TGTGCCTGGGGGAGGGCGGATAGCAATCAGCCCCAGCATTTT. It specifies CAWGRADSNQPQHF.

This clone ranks as medium-sized. The CDR3 DNA reads TGTGCCAGCAGCCAAGGGCGGGGAGGGACAGATACGCAGTATTTT. Translation gives CASSQGRGGTDTQYF. This chain uses TRBV4-2 with TRBJ2-3; 7 bases map to TRBD2. The CDR3 length is 15 residues. Losses at the gene ends were 1 base for V and 3 bases for J; bases not matched to a gene: 4. The germline V gene encodes CDR1 LGHNA and CDR2 YNFKEQ.

CDR3 DNA: TGTGCCAGCAGCGGGAGGAACCGGGACAGGGAGAATAGCAATCAGCCCCAGCATTTT. Translating it yields CASSGRNRDRENSNQPQHF. The chain combines TRBV21-1 with TRBJ1-5; the D segment call TRBD1 is taken from the table without a DNA check. TRBV21-1 represents a pseudogene. This CDR3 has 19 residues.

This clone was detected once. This sequence joins TRBV4-1 and TRBJ2-7, with 9 bases fitting TRBD1. The CDR3 totals 15 residues. CDR1 is MGHRA and CDR2 is YSYEKL in the germline V gene. The V segment lost 3 bases and the J segment 4 bases; nucleotides outside the gene matches: 7. CDR3 sequence: CASSQASGQGYEQYF. As DNA, the CDR3 is TGCGCCAGCAGCCAGGCCTCGGGACAGGGATACGAGCAGTACTTC.

This clone was recorded once. The gene calls are TRBV5-4 and TRBJ1-2; TRBD1 matches at 9 bases. CDR1 SGHNT and CDR2 YYREEE come from the germline V gene (reference sequence). The V and J ends lost 4 bases and 8 bases, in that order; junction bases with no gene match: 9. The CDR3 totals 14 residues. The CDR3 bases are TGTGCCAGCAGCGGGGGACAGGGCGCCGGGGGCTACACCTTC. Its protein is CASSGGQGAGGYTF.

V and J are TRBV9 and TRBJ1-6, with D unclear. CDR1 and CDR2 (germline): SGDLS, YYNGEE. With 3 bases removed from V and 7 bases from J, the gap between germline ends came to 11 bases. The CDR3 sequence is 14 residues long. The CDR3 DNA follows: TGTGCCAGCAGCGACCGGGGTCCAAATTCACCCCTCCACTTT. This gives the protein CASSDRGPNSPLHF.

This clone was seen just once. The rearrangement uses TRBV9 and TRBJ2-5, with TRBD1 as a possible D gene (6 bases). Trimming removed 3 bases at V and 5 bases at J, with 17 bases between. The germline gives CDR1 SGDLS, CDR2 YYNGEE. There are 15 residues in the CDR3. CDR3 sequence reads: CASSAPGHSRETQYF. The CDR3 region has the DNA TGTGCCAGCAGCGCCCCGGGACACTCGAGGGAGACCCAGTACTTC.

This chain joins TRBV6-6 and TRBJ1-5, with 10 positions matching TRBD1. Germline values: CDR1 MNHNY, CDR2 SVGAGI (reference sequence). After removal of 7 bases from V and 6 bases from J, the junction contained 3 bases not matched to a gene. CDR3 length equals 13 residues. The CDR3 reads CASIDRGRQPQHF. In DNA, the CDR3 is TGTGCCAGCATCGACAGGGGGCGTCAGCCCCAGCATTTT.

The chain is built from TRBV4-3 and TRBJ2-1, with 9 bases aligning to TRBD2. Germline CDR1 is LGHNA and CDR2 is YSLEER. The V segment lost 3 bases and the J segment 6 bases; nucleotides outside the gene matches: 15. The CDR3 is 18 amino acids. The CDR3 sequence: CASSHSPGAGGPSNEQFF. The DNA of the CDR3 is TGCGCCAGCAGCCACTCCCCGGGGGCGGGGGGGCCAAGCAATGAGCAGTTCTTC.

The chain couples TRBV5-1 to TRBJ1-1, with a possible D match to TRBD1 (5 bases). The V end was cut by 4 bases, the J end by 4 bases, with 8 bases between. Germline CDR1 and CDR2: SGHRS and YFSETQ. The CDR3 is 12 amino acids. The CDR3 protein is CASSPQGTEAFF. The CDR3 DNA reads as TGCGCCAGCAGCCCCCAGGGCACTGAAGCTTTCTTT.

This clone was seen only once. The chain has TRBV7-3 and TRBJ2-5, with 7 bases that match TRBD1. The CDR3 is 14 residues long. The V gene's germline CDR1 is SGHTA and CDR2 FQGTGA. V trimming: 5 bases; J trimming: 1 base; junction bases outside the gene matches: 4. CDR3 sequence: CASSPTGLQETQYF. The CDR3 region has the DNA TGTGCCAGCAGCCCGACAGGGCTCCAAGAGACCCAGTACTTC. Variable domain in full (rest from reference TRBV7-3 and TRBJ2-5): GAGVSQTPSNKVTEKGKYVELRCDPISGHTALYWYRQSLGQGPEFLIYFQGTGAADDSGLPNDRFFAVRPEGSVSTLKIQRTERGDSAVYLCASSPTGLQETQYFGPGTRLLVL.

The gene calls are TRBV19 and TRBJ1-1, with D maybe TRBD1 (6 bases). The germline V gene encodes CDR1 LNHDA and CDR2 SQIVND (reference sequence). Trimming cost V 4 bases and J 5 bases, with 17 bases left between them. The CDR3 runs 15 residues. The CDR3 protein is CASSSDQGQWTEAFF. CDR3 DNA: TGTGCCAGTAGTAGCGACCAGGGGCAGTGGACTGAAGCTTTCTTT. Looking up the rest from reference TRBV19 and TRBJ1-1 gives the full variable domain: DGGITQSPKYLFRKEGQNVTLSCEQNLNHDAMYWYRQDPGQGLRLIYYSQIVNDFQKGDIAEGYSVSREKKESFPLTVTSAQKNPTAFYLCASSSDQGQWTEAFFGQGTRLTVV.

The CDR3 bases are TGTGCCAGCAGTGAACTCTCGGGACAGGGGGCGATCTATGGCTACACCTTC. Translating gives CASSELSGQGAIYGYTF. V and J are TRBV6-1 and TRBJ1-2, with 12 bases identical to TRBD1. Germline V gene lookup returns CDR1 MNHNS and CDR2 SASEGT. The CDR3 totals 17 residues. J was trimmed by 4 bases and V by 2 bases; bases with no gene match: 8.

The V call is TRBV6-5, the J call TRBJ1-2; D not resolved. V was cut by 5 bases and J by 2 bases, with 9 bases left in between. Germline V lookup: CDR1 MNHEY, CDR2 SVGAGI. This CDR3 region has 13 residues. The CDR3 loop is CASSRTENYGYTF. In DNA form, the CDR3 reads TGTGCCAGCAGTCGAACAGAGAACTATGGCTACACCTTC.

The chain uses TRBV4-2 and TRBJ1-2; D is unclear. Germline V lookup: CDR1 LGHNA, CDR2 YNFKEQ. This CDR3 is built from 14 residues. Deletions cut 4 bases from V and 6 bases from J, with 15 bases between. The CDR3 DNA follows: TGTGCCAGCAGCCTCCTCGACACCCAGGATGGCTACACCTTC. Its protein is CASSLLDTQDGYTF.